These 20 T cell receptor beta chains share one sample of origin, sequenced in a study of cytotoxic CD8 clonotypes in ibrutinib-treated CLL. TCRdb's table, derived via immunoSEQ multiplex PCR, lists solely in-frame clones and lacks some. The table lists 150,000 to 250,000 clones, approximately 68% of them singletons. The sequencing used PBMCs, collected after 24 months of ibrutinib treatment. The receptors come from a human donor with chronic lymphocytic leukemia.

V and J are TRBV25-1 and TRBJ2-7, with a weak D call TRBD2 (5 bases). Germline-derived CDR1 and CDR2 are MGHDK and SYGVNS. Trimming took 6 bases from V and 9 from J, leaving 18 bases between them. This CDR3 has 13 amino acids. CDR3 DNA: TGTGCCAGCAGCCAAGGAGGCAACACCGGGCAGTACTTC. It yields the protein CASSQGGNTGQYF.

CDR3 DNA: TGTGCCACCAGCAGATCCATCACAGGGGGCGCATTATCTGGAAACACCATATATTTT. Translation gives CATSRSITGGALSGNTIYF. The gene calls are TRBV15 and TRBJ1-3; 9 bases are a match to TRBD1. The CDR3 totals 19 residues. From germline, CDR1 is LNHNV and CDR2 YYDKDF (reference sequence). The trim removed 2 bases at V and 1 base at J, leaving 12 bases unmatched.

The chain carries TRBV20-1 and TRBJ2-7; possible D gene TRBD2, 5 bases. Germline assignment: CDR1 DFQATT and CDR2 SNEGSKA (reference sequence). Trimming stripped 8 bases from V and 4 bases from J, with 12 bases between. CDR3 size: 11 residues. CDR3 sequence: CSREIGYEQYF. The CDR3 nucleotides read TGCAGTAGGGAGATTGGATACGAGCAGTACTTC.

The chain has TRBV11-2 and TRBJ2-1; 9 bases agree with TRBD2. The junction had 7 bases not matched to a gene; V was cut back by 0 bases and J by 7 bases. Germline V gene sequence: CDR1 SGHAT, CDR2 FQNNGV. The CDR3 runs to 16 residues. The CDR3 here is CASSLEIAGAGNEQFF. CDR3 nucleotides: TGTGCCAGCAGCTTAGAAATAGCGGGAGCCGGTAATGAGCAGTTCTTC. The variable domain in full, with the rest retrieved from reference TRBV11-2 and TRBJ2-1, is EAGVAQSPRYKIIEKRQSVAFWCNPISGHATLYWYQQILGQGPKLLIQFQNNGVVDDSQLPKDRFSAERLKGVDSTLKIQPAKLEDSAVYLCASSLEIAGAGNEQFFGPGTRLTVL.

V and J are TRBV7-2 and TRBJ2-5; 7 bases line up with TRBD2. Germline V gene sequence: CDR1 SGHTA, CDR2 FQGNSA. This CDR3 is built from 15 residues. Trimming cost V 5 bases and J 5 bases; bases outside gene matches: 11. The CDR3 DNA follows: TGTGCCAGCAGCCTAGGGACTACAAGAGGGGAGACCCAGTACTTC. Its protein is CASSLGTTRGETQYF.

The rearrangement joins TRBV6-5 to TRBJ2-7, with D unclear. This CDR3 has 14 residues. Germline V gives CDR1 MNHEY, CDR2 SVGAGI. The V and J ends lost 0 bases and 1 base respectively, with 7 bases between them. CDR3 coding DNA: TGTGCCAGCAGTTACTCGCACCGGTCCTACGAGCAGTACTTC. The encoded protein is CASSYSHRSYEQYF.

The rearrangement uses TRBV6-5 and TRBJ1-1; no reliable D call. Germline CDR1 reads MNHEY; CDR2 reads SVGAGI. The CDR3 has 16 residues. Trimming shortened V by 3 bases and J by 1 base, and 15 bases separated the two germline ends. CDR3 sequence (DNA): TGTGCCAGCAGTTATAACGGACTCCCCCCGAACACTGAAGCTTTCTTT. Translation gives CASSYNGLPPNTEAFF.

The CDR3 bases are TGTGCCAGCCTAGCGGGGAGACCGGAGCAGTACTTC. Residues: CASLAGRPEQYF. The chain has TRBV6-1 and TRBJ2-7, with 9 bases matching TRBD2. The CDR3 spans 12 residues. V dropped 8 bases and J dropped 7; count of bases not matched to a gene: 6. Germline CDR1 is MNHNS and CDR2 is SASEGT.

This chain uses TRBV25-1 with TRBJ1-4; tentative D call: TRBD1 (6 bases). The ends were cut back, 5 bases at V and 0 bases at J, with 13 bases in the middle. This CDR3 region has 16 residues. Germline V lookup: CDR1 MGHDK, CDR2 SYGVNS. The CDR3 DNA follows: TGTGCCAGCAGTACAAATACAGGGACAACTAATGAAAAACTGTTTTTT. Its translation is CASSTNTGTTNEKLFF.

The chain has TRBV27 and TRBJ1-1; 7 bases match TRBD1. This CDR3 is built from 13 residues. Losses at the gene ends were 0 bases for V and 8 bases for J; bases not matched to a gene: 3. Germline V gives CDR1 MNHEY, CDR2 SMNVEV (reference sequence). The CDR3 sequence is CASSLSPDREAFF. The CDR3 DNA sequence: TGTGCCAGCAGTTTATCCCCGGACAGGGAAGCTTTCTTT.

This sequence joins TRBV21-1 and TRBJ2-7. TRBV21-1 constitutes a pseudogene. The CDR3 is 11 amino acids. CDR3 amino acids: CASPKFLEQYF. The DNA for the CDR3 is TGTGCCAGTCCGAAATTCCTCGAGCAGTACTTC.

The chain recombines TRBV7-8 with TRBJ2-5, with TRBD1 matching 8 bases. In germline, CDR1 is SGHVS, CDR2 FQNEAQ. The CDR3 loop spans 14 amino acids. Trimming cost V 5 bases and J 1 base; bases outside gene matches: 3. DNA of the CDR3: TGTGCCAGCAGCAAAGACAGGGGCCAAGAGACCCAGTACTTC. Its protein product is CASSKDRGQETQYF.

This clone was detected a few times. The rearrangement uses TRBV18 and TRBJ1-2, with D tentatively TRBD1 (5 bases). Germline CDR1 is KGHSH and CDR2 is LQKENI. V gave up 3 bases and J gave up 2 bases, with 13 bases separating them. CDR3 length: 15 amino acids. The DNA for the CDR3 is TGTGCCAGCTCACCCGATCCTACAGGAAACTATGGCTACACCTTC. Translation gives CASSPDPTGNYGYTF. The full variable domain, with the rest looked up from reference TRBV18 and TRBJ1-2, is NAGVMQNPRHLVRRRGQEARLRCSPMKGHSHVYWYRQLPEEGLKFMVYLQKENIIDESGMPKERFSAEFPKEGPSILRIQQVVRGDSAAYFCASSPDPTGNYGYTFGSGTRLTVV.

The J gene is TRBJ2-1, the V gene TRBV5-5; TRBD2 matches at 8 bases. CDR1 and CDR2 (germline): SGHKS, YYEKEE (reference sequence). The CDR3 spans 18 residues. Germline trimming cut 2 bases from V and 1 base from J; bases unmatched to any gene: 11. The CDR3 spells CASSLAREVFESYNEQFF. CDR3 nucleotides: TGTGCCAGCAGCTTAGCGCGGGAGGTTTTTGAGTCCTACAATGAGCAGTTCTTC.

This clone was seen a few times. J is TRBJ2-7 and V is TRBV18; possible D gene TRBD2, 5 bases. The germline gives CDR1 KGHSH, CDR2 LQKENI. CDR3 size: 15 residues. The germline V and J ends were trimmed by 2 bases and 3 bases, with 14 bases remaining between them. CDR3 region: CASSPSGHAVYEQYF. CDR3 bases: TGTGCCAGCTCACCAAGCGGTCATGCCGTCTACGAGCAGTACTTC.

The chain recombines TRBV5-1 with TRBJ2-3; D remains ambiguous. CDR3 size: 16 residues. Trimming cost V 0 bases and J 0 bases, with 11 bases left between them. Germline V lookup: CDR1 SGHRS, CDR2 YFSETQ. CDR3 amino acids: CASSLGPVGSTDTQYF. The CDR3 DNA reads as TGCGCCAGCAGCTTGGGCCCGGTGGGGAGCACAGATACGCAGTATTTT.

The V and J genes are TRBV6-5 and TRBJ1-4, with D hard to call. Trimming removed 1 base from V and 2 bases from J, with 11 bases in between. The CDR3 runs 16 residues. CDR1 and CDR2 from the germline V gene are MNHEY and SVGAGI. CDR3 sequence: CASSYYEGVTNEKLFF. DNA for the CDR3: TGTGCCAGCAGTTACTATGAAGGTGTCACTAATGAAAAACTGTTTTTT.

This clone turned up a few times. The chain uses TRBV7-6 and TRBJ1-3, with D hard to call. The CDR3 consists of 13 residues. Trimming stripped 4 bases from V and 0 bases from J, with 4 bases between. Germline values: CDR1 SGHVS, CDR2 FNYEAQ. CDR3 nucleotides: TGTGCCAGCAGCTCAGCCTCTGGAAACACCATATATTTT. This codes for CASSSASGNTIYF.

J is TRBJ1-1 and V is TRBV4-3; no clear D gene. The CDR3 runs 17 residues. V shed 3 bases and J shed 2 bases, with 19 bases lying between them. The germline V gene encodes CDR1 LGHNA and CDR2 YSLEER. CDR3: CASSHTFPGTANTEAFF. CDR3 nucleotide sequence: TGCGCCAGCAGCCACACATTCCCGGGAACAGCCAACACTGAAGCTTTCTTT.

The CDR3 spells CASTPGTGLNGYTF. The CDR3 DNA reads TGTGCCAGCACCCCAGGGACAGGTTTGAATGGCTACACCTTC. The chain carries TRBV2 and TRBJ1-2; 8 nucleotides agree with TRBD1. The germline V gene has CDR1 SNHLY and CDR2 FYNNEI. With 7 bases clipped from V and 6 bases from J, the junction kept 10 bases outside the gene matches. This CDR3 is 14 amino acids long.